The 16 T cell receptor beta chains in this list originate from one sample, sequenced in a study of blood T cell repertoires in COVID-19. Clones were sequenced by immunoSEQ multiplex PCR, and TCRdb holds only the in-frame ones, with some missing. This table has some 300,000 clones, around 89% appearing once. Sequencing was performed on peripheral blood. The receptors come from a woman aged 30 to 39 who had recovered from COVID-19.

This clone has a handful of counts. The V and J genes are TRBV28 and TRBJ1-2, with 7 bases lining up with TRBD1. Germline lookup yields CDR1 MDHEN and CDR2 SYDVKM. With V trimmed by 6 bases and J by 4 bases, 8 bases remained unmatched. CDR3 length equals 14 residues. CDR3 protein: CASSPGQATYGYTF. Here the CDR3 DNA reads TGTGCCAGCAGCCCCGGACAGGCAACCTATGGCTACACCTTC.

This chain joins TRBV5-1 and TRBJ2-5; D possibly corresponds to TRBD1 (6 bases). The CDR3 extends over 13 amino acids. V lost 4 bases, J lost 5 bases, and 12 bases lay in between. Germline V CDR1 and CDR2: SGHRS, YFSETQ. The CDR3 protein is CASSNQGTETQYF. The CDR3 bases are TGCGCCAGCAGCAACCAGGGGACCGAGACCCAGTACTTC.

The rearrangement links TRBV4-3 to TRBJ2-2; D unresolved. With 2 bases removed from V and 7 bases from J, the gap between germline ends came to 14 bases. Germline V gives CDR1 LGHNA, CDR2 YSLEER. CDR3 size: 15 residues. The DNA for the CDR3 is TGCGCCAGCAGCCAATGGTCTAGTCAGAACGGGGAGCTGTTTTTT. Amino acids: CASSQWSSQNGELFF.

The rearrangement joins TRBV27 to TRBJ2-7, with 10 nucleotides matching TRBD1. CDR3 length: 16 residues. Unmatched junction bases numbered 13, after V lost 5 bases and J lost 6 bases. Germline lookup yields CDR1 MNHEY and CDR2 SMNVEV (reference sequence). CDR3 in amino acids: CASSPRGTGVFIEQYF. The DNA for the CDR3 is TGTGCCAGCAGTCCTAGGGGGACAGGGGTATTCATCGAGCAGTACTTC.

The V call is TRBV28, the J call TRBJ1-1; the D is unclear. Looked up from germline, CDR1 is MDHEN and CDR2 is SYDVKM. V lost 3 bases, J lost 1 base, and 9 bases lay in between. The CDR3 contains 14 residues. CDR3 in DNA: TGTGCCAGCAGTTTCACCCACGGGAACACTGAAGCTTTCTTT. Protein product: CASSFTHGNTEAFF.

As DNA, the CDR3 is TGTGCCAGCAGCCAAGATCTTTCGGGGGCTAGCGGGGCGACCTACGAGCAGTACTTC. Translated, it gives CASSQDLSGASGATYEQYF. V usage is TRBV4-2 and J usage is TRBJ2-7, with 9 bases identical to TRBD2. The CDR3 has 19 residues. From germline, CDR1 is LGHNA and CDR2 YNFKEQ. Germline trimming cut 0 bases from V and 2 bases from J; bases unmatched to any gene: 14.

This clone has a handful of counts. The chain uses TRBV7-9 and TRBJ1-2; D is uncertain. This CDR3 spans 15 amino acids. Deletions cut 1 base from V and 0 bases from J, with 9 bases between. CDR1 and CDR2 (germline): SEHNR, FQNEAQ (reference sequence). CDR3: CASSLVRGANYGYTF. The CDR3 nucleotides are TGTGCCAGCAGCTTAGTCAGAGGAGCTAACTATGGCTACACCTTC.

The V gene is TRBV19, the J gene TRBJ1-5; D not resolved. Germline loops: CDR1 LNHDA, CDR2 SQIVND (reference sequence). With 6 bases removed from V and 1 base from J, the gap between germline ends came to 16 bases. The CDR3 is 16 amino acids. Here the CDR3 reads CASRRVHGSSNQPQHF. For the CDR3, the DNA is TGTGCCAGTAGGAGGGTTCACGGGTCGAGCAATCAGCCCCAGCATTTT.

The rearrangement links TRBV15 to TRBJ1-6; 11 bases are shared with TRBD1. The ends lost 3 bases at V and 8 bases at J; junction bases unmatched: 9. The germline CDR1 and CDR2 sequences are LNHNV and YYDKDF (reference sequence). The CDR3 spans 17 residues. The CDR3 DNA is TGTGCCACCAGCAGGACAACCGGGACAGGGGGGGATTCACCCCTCCACTTT. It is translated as CATSRTTGTGGDSPLHF.

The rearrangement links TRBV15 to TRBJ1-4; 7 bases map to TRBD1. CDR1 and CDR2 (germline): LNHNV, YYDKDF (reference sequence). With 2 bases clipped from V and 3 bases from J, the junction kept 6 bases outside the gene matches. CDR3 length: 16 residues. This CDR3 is CATSRKTGSANEKLFF. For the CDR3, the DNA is TGTGCCACCAGCAGAAAGACAGGGTCGGCTAATGAAAAACTGTTTTTT.

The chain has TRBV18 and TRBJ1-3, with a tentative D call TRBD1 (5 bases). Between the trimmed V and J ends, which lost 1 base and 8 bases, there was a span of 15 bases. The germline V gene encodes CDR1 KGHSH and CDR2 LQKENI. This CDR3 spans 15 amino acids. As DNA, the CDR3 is TGTGCCAGCTCACCACTGGCGATAGGAGGGGACACCATATATTTT. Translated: CASSPLAIGGDTIYF.

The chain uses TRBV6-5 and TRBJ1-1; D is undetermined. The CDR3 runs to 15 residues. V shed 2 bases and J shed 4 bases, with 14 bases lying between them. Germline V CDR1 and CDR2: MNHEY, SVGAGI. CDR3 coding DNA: TGTGCCAGCAGTTACAAGGTTCGGGGTGGCACTGAAGCTTTCTTT. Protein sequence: CASSYKVRGGTEAFF.

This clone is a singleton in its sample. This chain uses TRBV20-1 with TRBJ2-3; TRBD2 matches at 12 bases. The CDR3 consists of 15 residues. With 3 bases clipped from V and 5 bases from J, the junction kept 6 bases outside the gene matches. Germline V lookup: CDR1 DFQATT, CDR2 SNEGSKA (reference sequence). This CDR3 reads CSASASGGAKDTQYF. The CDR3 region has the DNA TGCAGTGCTAGTGCTAGCGGGGGGGCGAAAGATACGCAGTATTTT.

The CDR3: CASKPLRGLTNEKLFF. DNA for the CDR3: TGTGCCAGCAAACCCCTGCGGGGTTTGACTAATGAAAAACTGTTTTTT. The chain couples TRBV27 to TRBJ1-4; D is ambiguous. The CDR3 is 16 amino acids. From germline, CDR1 is MNHEY and CDR2 SMNVEV (reference sequence). Trimming cost V 7 bases and J 2 bases, with 17 bases left between them.

The CDR3 coding sequence is TGTGCCAGCAGCCCCGAAGCGGGGGGGTACGAGCAGTACTTC. Translation gives CASSPEAGGYEQYF. The chain is built from TRBV9 and TRBJ2-7; 10 nucleotides agree with TRBD2. This CDR3 has 14 amino acids. Unmatched junction bases numbered 5, after V lost 4 bases and J lost 4 bases. Per the germline V gene, CDR1 is SGDLS and CDR2 is YYNGEE.

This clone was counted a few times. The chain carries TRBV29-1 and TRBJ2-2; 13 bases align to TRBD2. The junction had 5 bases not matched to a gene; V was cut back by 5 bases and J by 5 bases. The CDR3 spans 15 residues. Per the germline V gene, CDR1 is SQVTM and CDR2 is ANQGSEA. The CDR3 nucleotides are TGCAGCGTTCCGGGACTAGCGGGGATTACCGGGGAGCTGTTTTTT. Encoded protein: CSVPGLAGITGELFF.